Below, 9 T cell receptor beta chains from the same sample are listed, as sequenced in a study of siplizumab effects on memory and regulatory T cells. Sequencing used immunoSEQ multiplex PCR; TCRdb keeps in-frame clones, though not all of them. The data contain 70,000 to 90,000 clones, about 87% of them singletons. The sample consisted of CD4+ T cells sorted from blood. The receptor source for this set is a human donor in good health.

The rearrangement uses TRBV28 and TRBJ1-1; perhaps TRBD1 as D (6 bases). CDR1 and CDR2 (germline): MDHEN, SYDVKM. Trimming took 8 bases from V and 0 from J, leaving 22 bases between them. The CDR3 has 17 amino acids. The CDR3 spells CASLSPGHKSLNTEAFF. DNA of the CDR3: TGTGCCAGCCTTTCCCCGGGACATAAGAGTCTGAACACTGAAGCTTTCTTT.

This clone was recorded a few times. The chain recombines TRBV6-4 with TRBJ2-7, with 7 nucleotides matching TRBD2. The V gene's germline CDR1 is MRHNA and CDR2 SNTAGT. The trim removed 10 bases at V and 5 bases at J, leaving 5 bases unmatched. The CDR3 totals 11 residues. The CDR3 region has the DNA TGTGCCACCGGACTAGGGGACGAGCAGTACTTC. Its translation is CATGLGDEQYF.

Here the CDR3 DNA reads TGCGCCAGCAGCCAAGAACAGGGAAGGGCTGGGGCCAACGTCCTGACTTTC. Its translation: CASSQEQGRAGANVLTF. The chain recombines TRBV4-3 with TRBJ2-6, with a tentative D call TRBD1 (6 bases). Per the germline V gene, CDR1 is LGHNA and CDR2 is YSLEER. The CDR3 covers 17 residues. V lost 0 bases, J lost 2 bases, and 11 bases lay in between.

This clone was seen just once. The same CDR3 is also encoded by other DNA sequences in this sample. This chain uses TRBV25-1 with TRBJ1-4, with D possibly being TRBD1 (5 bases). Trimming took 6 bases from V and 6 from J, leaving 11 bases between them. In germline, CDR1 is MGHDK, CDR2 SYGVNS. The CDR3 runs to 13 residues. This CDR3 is CASSREDYEKLFF. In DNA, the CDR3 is TGTGCCAGCAGCAGGGAGGATTATGAAAAACTGTTTTTT.

The DNA of the CDR3 is TGTGCCAGCAGCTCAGTTAGTGGGGGCTTTGGCACCGGGGAGCTGTTTTTT. Translation gives CASSSVSGGFGTGELFF. This chain connects TRBV11-2 to TRBJ2-2; maybe TRBD1 (6 bases). This CDR3 has 17 residues. Per the germline V gene, CDR1 is SGHAT and CDR2 is FQNNGV. V was pared by 4 bases and J by 4 bases, with 19 bases between.

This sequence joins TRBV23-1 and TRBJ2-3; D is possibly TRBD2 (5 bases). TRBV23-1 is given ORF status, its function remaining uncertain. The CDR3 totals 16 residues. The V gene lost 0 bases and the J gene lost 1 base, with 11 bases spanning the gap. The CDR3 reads CASSQSGSERTDTQYF. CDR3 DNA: TGCGCCAGCAGTCAATCGGGTAGCGAACGCACAGATACGCAGTATTTT.

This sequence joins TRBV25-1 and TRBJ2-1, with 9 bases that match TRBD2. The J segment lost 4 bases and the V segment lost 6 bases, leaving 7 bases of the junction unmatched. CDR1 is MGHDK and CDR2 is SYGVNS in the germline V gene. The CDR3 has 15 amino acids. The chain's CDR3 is CASSPRTSVYNEQFF. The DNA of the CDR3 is TGTGCCAGCAGCCCGAGGACTAGCGTTTACAATGAGCAGTTCTTC.

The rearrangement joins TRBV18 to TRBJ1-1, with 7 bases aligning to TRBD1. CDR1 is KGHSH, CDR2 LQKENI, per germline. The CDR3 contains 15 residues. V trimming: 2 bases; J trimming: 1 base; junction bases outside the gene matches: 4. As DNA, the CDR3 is TGTGCCAGCTCACCATCGGGACAGCGGAACACTGAAGCTTTCTTT. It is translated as CASSPSGQRNTEAFF.

Written as DNA, the CDR3 is TGTGCCAGCAGTACCTGGCGTGAGCAGTTCTTC. This encodes CASSTWREQFF. This rearrangement joins TRBV6-5 to TRBJ2-1; D is unclear. The length of the CDR3 is 11 residues. Trimming took 5 bases from V and 9 from J, leaving 8 bases between them. The germline V gene encodes CDR1 MNHEY and CDR2 SVGAGI.